Presented here are 10 T cell receptor beta chains from one specimen sequenced in a study of blood T cell repertoires in COVID-19. TCRdb's copy holds only in-frame clones and misses some; the assay was immunoSEQ multiplex PCR. The top ten hold less than 3% of the sample, which has about 150,000 clones, approximately 90% seen once. The sequenced sample consisted of peripheral blood. These receptors came from a man in his fifties or sixties with active or convalescent COVID-19.

This chain links TRBV7-9 with TRBJ2-2, with D unclear. The germline V gene encodes CDR1 SEHNR and CDR2 FQNEAQ (reference sequence). The CDR3 consists of 16 residues. Trimming removed 3 bases at V and 0 bases at J, with 11 bases between. The DNA for the CDR3 is TGTGCCAGCAGCTTGTTGGGCAGGACGAACACCGGGGAGCTGTTTTTT. This sequence encodes CASSLLGRTNTGELFF.

A few counts support this clone. The chain links TRBV7-2 to TRBJ2-2; D unclear. The CDR3 runs 12 residues. The ends were cut back, 3 bases at V and 7 bases at J, with 6 bases in the middle. CDR1 and CDR2 from the germline V gene are SGHTA and FQGNSA. The CDR3 DNA follows: TGTGCCAGCAGCTTCATCGGCGGGGAGCTGTTTTTT. This encodes CASSFIGGELFF.

This rearrangement joins TRBV29-1 to TRBJ2-3, with a weak D call TRBD2 (5 bases). The CDR3 totals 10 residues. Germline V gene data show CDR1 as SQVTM and CDR2 as ANQGSEA. CDR3 coding DNA: TGCACCGGGGGCACAGATACGCAGTATTTT. This gives the protein CTGGTDTQYF.

The gene calls are TRBV2 and TRBJ2-7, with TRBD2 as a possible D gene (5 bases). The CDR3 length is 14 residues. Looked up from germline, CDR1 is SNHLY and CDR2 is FYNNEI. Between the trimmed V and J ends, which lost 0 bases and 6 bases, there was a span of 12 bases. The CDR3 DNA sequence: TGTGCCAGCAGTGAAGCGCCCGGGATCCCCGAGCAGTACTTC. Residues: CASSEAPGIPEQYF.

V and J are TRBV28 and TRBJ1-2, with 9 bases lining up with TRBD1. J gave up 3 bases and V 11 bases, and 10 bases lay outside the gene matches. Germline loops: CDR1 MDHEN, CDR2 SYDVKM. The CDR3 loop spans 14 amino acids. The CDR3 loop reads CAVTGDRDHYGYTF. In nucleotides, the CDR3 is TGTGCCGTAACCGGGGACAGGGATCACTATGGCTACACCTTC.

The chain couples TRBV4-2 to TRBJ2-3; TRBD2 matches at 7 bases. CDR3 length: 18 residues. With V trimmed by 0 bases and J by 2 bases, 11 bases remained unmatched. Germline CDR1 reads LGHNA; CDR2 reads YNFKEQ. The DNA for the CDR3 is TGTGCCAGCAGCCAAGAAGGCCCCGGGGGGACCATCACAGATACGCAGTATTTT. It yields the protein CASSQEGPGGTITDTQYF.

The CDR3 region has the DNA TGTGCCTGGAGTGGCTGGCTTGGACAGCACACCGGGGAGCTGTTTTTT. Translated, it gives CAWSGWLGQHTGELFF. V is TRBV30 and J is TRBJ2-2; D perhaps matches TRBD1 (6 bases). CDR3 size: 16 residues. The germline CDR1 and CDR2 sequences are GTSNPN and SVGIG (reference sequence). Trimming left V 1 base short and J 3 bases short, with 15 bases between. The variable domain in full, with the rest retrieved from reference TRBV30 and TRBJ2-2, is SQTIHQWPATLVQPVGSPLSLECTVEGTSNPNLYWYRQAAGRGLQLLFYSVGIGQISSEVPQNLSASRPQDRQFILSSKKLLLSDSGFYLCAWSGWLGQHTGELFFGEGSRLTVL.

The chain employs TRBV4-1 and TRBJ2-2; tentative D call: TRBD1 (6 bases). Looked up from germline, CDR1 is MGHRA and CDR2 is YSYEKL. The germline V and J ends were trimmed by 0 bases and 7 bases, with 15 bases remaining between them. This CDR3 contains 16 residues. The CDR3 coding sequence is TGCGCCAGCAGCCAAGAGCCCGGACAGCTAAACGGGGAGCTGTTTTTT. It encodes CASSQEPGQLNGELFF.

The chain couples TRBV5-1 to TRBJ1-2, with 9 bases fitting TRBD1. This CDR3 comprises 15 residues. Germline-derived CDR1 and CDR2 are SGHRS and YFSETQ. The J segment lost 8 bases and the V segment lost 0 bases, leaving 8 bases of the junction unmatched. The chain's CDR3 is CASSLVTGTGNGYTF. The CDR3 DNA is TGCGCCAGCAGCTTGGTGACCGGGACAGGGAACGGCTACACCTTC.

The CDR3 bases are TGCAGCGTTGAGCCGCGGGACAGGGCAGGCGGCTACACCTTC. It yields the protein CSVEPRDRAGGYTF. The chain employs TRBV29-1 and TRBJ1-2, with 9 bases identical to TRBD1. Germline-derived CDR1 and CDR2 are SQVTM and ANQGSEA. CDR3 size: 14 residues. V shed 3 bases and J 8 bases; nucleotides not matched to a gene: 10. Full variable domain (outside the CDR3, taken from reference TRBV29-1 and TRBJ1-2): SAVISQKPSRDICQRGTSLTIQCQVDSQVTMMFWYRQQPGQSLTLIATANQGSEATYESGFVIDKFPISRPNLTFSTLTVSNMSPEDSSIYLCSVEPRDRAGGYTFGSGTRLTVV.